This entry is about one TCR beta chain. This clonotype was counted only a few times. There is no known antigen for this receptor. Base quality data are lacking; no much larger clone is found one base away. Libraries came from PCR. TCRdb shows the sequencer as Illumina HiSeq 2500. Unique molecular identifiers were incorporated into TCR beta cDNA libraries to reduce PCR and sequencing biases. Per 1 to 10 million input T cells, 500,000 or so cDNA molecules were obtained, such that each molecule approximated one T cell. The patient libraries were prepared and sequenced with the same protocol used for the earlier healthy control dataset. Samples belonging to the same batch were prepared together, multiplexed and sequenced on a shared HiSeq lane. Turning to the authors' computational methods: MIGEC was used to process the raw barcoded reads, and molecular identifier groups with only a single read were discarded before consensus assembly and CDR3 extraction. VDJtools was used for post-analysis of the clonotype tables, with diversity normalized by down-sampling every dataset to the smallest sample size. To correct batch-related cross-sample contamination, repertoire overlap clustering matched CDR3 amino acid sequences but not nucleotide sequences. Through fastp at Q25 and MiXCR, TCRdb rebuilt clones from the public reads, retaining in-frame beta chains. CDR3 protein sequences are deduplicated, and each keeps its most common genes and DNA. These V and J calls are TCRdb output, not the study's own analysis. The sample has a few hundred thousand distinct CDR3 sequences on record, roughly 45% of them singletons. The ten largest clones add up to 9% to 14% of the sample.

TCR beta repertoires were profiled from peripheral blood of 13 young patients with multiple sclerosis to demonstrate the VDJtools post-analysis software. The multiple sclerosis patients were children and adolescents ranging in age from roughly 6 to 15 years. This sample was taken from a study of post-analysis software for immune sequencing data (dated by TCRdb to between 2015 and 2016). A note on the overall study: Recorded disease courses included relapsing-remitting, secondary progressive and progressive-relapsing multiple sclerosis, with some patients lacking subtype annotation. A subset of samples was prepared in parallel using single-end sample barcoding, then pooled and co-amplified after Illumina adapter ligation. Patient repertoires were compared against over ten previously published healthy control repertoires from donors aged roughly 6 to 28 years. General study outcomes and caveats: The control group was slightly older than the multiple sclerosis patient group. Direct clustering with F measure showed strong co-clustering of samples prepared in the same batch, prompting a batch-effect correction. Significantly lower normalized Chao1 diversity was found in multiple sclerosis patients than in controls, suggesting substantial peripheral T-cell clonal expansion.

Source material: blood. The sequence was obtained from a girl aged 10-17 years with multiple sclerosis.

The nucleotide sequence reads TGTGCCAGCAGTTATTGGGGCGGGAGGCTCTCCTACGAGCAGTACTTC. It codes for CASSYWGGRLSYEQYF. The V gene is TRBV6-5 and the J gene is TRBJ2-7; 8 bases in the junction line up with TRBD2. The CDR3 covers 16 residues, taking in both the cysteine and the phenylalanine. Only the CDR3 part of the read is kept: 48 bases, read in frame from the first base. Taken from the germline V gene, the CDR1 and CDR2 loops are MNHEY and SVGAGI. V is trimmed back by 3 bases and J by 0 bases, and the junction contains 7 bases that no gene match accounts for.